A single sample gave rise to the 4 T cell receptor beta chains below, sequenced in a study of technical replicates of blood from a handful of donors. Profiling relied on immunoSEQ multiplex PCR, and the TCRdb table lists in-frame clones only, not all of them. Altogether about 88,000 clones are present, around 94% being singletons, with the ten largest covering over 0.2%. Sequencing input: T cells isolated from PBMCs. The receptor source for this set is a human donor in good health.

The J gene is TRBJ2-1, the V gene TRBV10-1; D possibly corresponds to TRBD2 (5 bases). This CDR3 is 12 amino acids long. The V end was cut by 3 bases, the J end by 15 bases, with 15 bases between. Germline V lookup: CDR1 WNHNN, CDR2 SYGVQD (reference sequence). The CDR3 nucleotides are TGCGCCAGCAGTGACTCCCGACTACCTCTGTTCTTC. The encoded protein is CASSDSRLPLFF.

This clone has more than one count but fewer than ten. The chain uses TRBV9 and TRBJ1-1, with D hard to call. The CDR3 runs to 16 residues. Germline assignment: CDR1 SGDLS and CDR2 YYNGEE. The ends were cut back, 0 bases at V and 3 bases at J, with 15 bases in the middle. DNA for the CDR3: TGTGCCAGCAGCGTAGGGTCTCGGGTTTGGGACACTGAAGCTTTCTTT. This gives the protein CASSVGSRVWDTEAFF.

The chain combines TRBV6-6 with TRBJ2-3; no definite D call. The CDR3 contains 11 residues. Looked up from germline, CDR1 is MNHNY and CDR2 is SVGAGI (reference sequence). V lost 5 bases, J lost 6 bases, and 6 bases lay in between. For the CDR3, the DNA is TGTGCCAGCAGTACTTACGATACGCAGTATTTT. Its translation is CASSTYDTQYF.

The chain employs TRBV19 and TRBJ2-5, with 9 bases lining up with TRBD2. The junction had 4 bases not matched to a gene; V was cut back by 3 bases and J by 5 bases. CDR1 is LNHDA and CDR2 is SQIVND in the germline V gene (reference sequence). There are 14 residues in the CDR3. The CDR3 spells CASSMAGGLETQYF. DNA of the CDR3: TGTGCCAGTAGTATGGCGGGGGGGCTTGAGACCCAGTACTTC.